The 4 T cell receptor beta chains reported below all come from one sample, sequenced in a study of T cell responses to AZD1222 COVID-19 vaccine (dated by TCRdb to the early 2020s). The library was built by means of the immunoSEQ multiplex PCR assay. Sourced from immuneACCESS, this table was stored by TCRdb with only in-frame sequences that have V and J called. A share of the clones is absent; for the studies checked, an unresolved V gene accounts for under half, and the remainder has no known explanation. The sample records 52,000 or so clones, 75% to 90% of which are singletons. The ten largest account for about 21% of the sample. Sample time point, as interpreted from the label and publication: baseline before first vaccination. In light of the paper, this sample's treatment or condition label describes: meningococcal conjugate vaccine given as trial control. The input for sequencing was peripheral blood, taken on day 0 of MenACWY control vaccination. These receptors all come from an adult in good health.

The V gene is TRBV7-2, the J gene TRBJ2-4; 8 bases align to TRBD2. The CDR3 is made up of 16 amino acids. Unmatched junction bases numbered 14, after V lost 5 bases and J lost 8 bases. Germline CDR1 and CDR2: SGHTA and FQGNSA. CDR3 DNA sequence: TGTGCCAGCAGCCGGGTTCGGAGCGGGAGAGGGGACATTCAGTACTTC. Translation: CASSRVRSGRGDIQYF. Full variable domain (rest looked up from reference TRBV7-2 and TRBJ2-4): GAGVSQSPSNKVTEKGKDVELRCDPISGHTALYWYRQSLGQGLEFLIYFQGNSAPDKSGLPSDRFSAERTGGSVSTLTIQRTQQEDSAVYLCASSRVRSGRGDIQYFGAGTRLSVL.

CDR3 DNA: TGCGCCAGCAGCTTGCCGGGAACCCTACCTAACTATGGCTACACCTTC. It translates to CASSLPGTLPNYGYTF. J is TRBJ1-2 and V is TRBV5-1; D not certain. V lost 1 base to trimming and J lost 0 bases, with 13 bases between them. The germline gives CDR1 SGHRS, CDR2 YFSETQ. This CDR3 is built from 16 residues.

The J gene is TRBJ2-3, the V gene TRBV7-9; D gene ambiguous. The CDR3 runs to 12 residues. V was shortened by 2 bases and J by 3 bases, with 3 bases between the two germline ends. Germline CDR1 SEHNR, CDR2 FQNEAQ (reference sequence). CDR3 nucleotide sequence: TGTGCCAGCAGCTTATCTACAGATACGCAGTATTTT. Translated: CASSLSTDTQYF.

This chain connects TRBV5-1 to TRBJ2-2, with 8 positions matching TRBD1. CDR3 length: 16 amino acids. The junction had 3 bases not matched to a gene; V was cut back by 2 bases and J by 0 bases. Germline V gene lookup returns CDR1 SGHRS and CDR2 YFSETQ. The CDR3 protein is CASSLRTGSNTGELFF. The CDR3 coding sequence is TGCGCCAGCAGCTTACGGACAGGGTCGAACACCGGGGAGCTGTTTTTT.